This section outlines one T cell receptor (beta chain) sequence together with its context. No antigen is known for it. Base qualities are not at hand, and no much larger clone is one base apart. The library was prepared using the immunoSEQ multiplex PCR assay. TCRdb stores this immuneACCESS table with in-frame sequences only. Part of the clones is absent; in the studies checked, under half of the shortfall reflects unresolved V genes, and no reason is known for the rest. The sample table lists roughly 9,000 clones, roughly two thirds of them with a count of one. Around 8.4% of the sample goes to the ten largest clones. The CDR3 numbers 18 residues from cysteine through phenylalanine. Just CDR3 DNA is preserved here, 54 bases in frame from base 1. For CDR1 and CDR2, the germline V gene lists LGHNA and YNFKEQ. The germline ends are 22 bases apart after V is trimmed by 5 bases and J by 5 bases. This sample was taken from a study of chemoradiotherapy in HPV16-positive cancers (dated by TCRdb to 2022 to 2024). Study-level background: Functional T-cell assays on cells from a couple of HPV16-positive patients defined candidate HPV-specific T-cell clones and common TCR motifs. The study asked whether T-cell immunity against the HPV oncoproteins E6 and E7 changes during chemoradiotherapy and whether it affects survival. The candidate HPV-specific TCRs and motifs were then tracked in TCR repertoires from around 86 patients with HPV-related cancers.

Overall study outcomes, separate from this receptor: The survival association was reported for HPV16-positive patients, and the functional definition of HPV-specific T cells was derived from only two HPV16-positive patients. In HPV16-positive patients, expansion of HPV-responsive T cells during chemoradiotherapy was found to be associated with improved recurrence-free survival. Expansion of candidate HPV-specific clones and E7-related TCR motifs was observed in the tumor microenvironment during treatment, whereas no such expansion was observed for non-HPV-specific T cells.

Repertoires were sampled repeatedly over the course of chemoradiotherapy, so clonal expansion could be followed in the tumor microenvironment. This sample was obtained from a patient who underwent chemoradiotherapy. The source of this sequence is a human donor with HPV-associated anogenital cancer. The rearrangement combines TRBV4-2 with TRBJ2-6, with the identity of the D gene unclear. The CDR3 region reads CASSGHIRLQSRANVLTF. The DNA is TGTGCCAGCAGCGGCCACATCAGGTTACAAAGTCGGGCCAACGTCCTGACTTTC.